The T cell receptor beta chain under discussion was sequenced for a study of blood T cell repertoires in COVID-19. This clone was seen only once. In the authors' workflow: Amplification from reference gene primers served as the basis for estimated nucleated cell counts. The assay was immunoSEQ multiplex PCR, and TCRdb's table has in-frame clones only and misses some. The V and J calls and the clone size are those of that table, but D and trimming were determined from the DNA. The data hold over 50,000 clones, with approximately 91% observed a single time. Germline-derived CDR1 and CDR2 are MGHDK and SYGVNS. CDR3 length: 16 amino acids. V lost 4 bases, J lost 4 bases, and 19 bases lay in between.

Source material: peripheral blood. This chain connects TRBV25-1 to TRBJ1-1, with no clear D. This clonotype originated in a woman aged 55-70 years with active or convalescent COVID-19. The CDR3 DNA is TGTGCCAGCAGTGGGGAGGTCCTCGGGAGGAGCACTGAAGCTTTCTTT. It translates to CASSGEVLGRSTEAFF. The variable domain in full, with the rest retrieved from reference TRBV25-1 and TRBJ1-1, is EADIYQTPRYLVIGTGKKITLECSQTMGHDKMYWYQQDPGMELHLIHYSYGVNSTEKGDLSSESTVSRIRTEHFPLTLESARPSHTSQYLCASSGEVLGRSTEAFFGQGTRLTVV.